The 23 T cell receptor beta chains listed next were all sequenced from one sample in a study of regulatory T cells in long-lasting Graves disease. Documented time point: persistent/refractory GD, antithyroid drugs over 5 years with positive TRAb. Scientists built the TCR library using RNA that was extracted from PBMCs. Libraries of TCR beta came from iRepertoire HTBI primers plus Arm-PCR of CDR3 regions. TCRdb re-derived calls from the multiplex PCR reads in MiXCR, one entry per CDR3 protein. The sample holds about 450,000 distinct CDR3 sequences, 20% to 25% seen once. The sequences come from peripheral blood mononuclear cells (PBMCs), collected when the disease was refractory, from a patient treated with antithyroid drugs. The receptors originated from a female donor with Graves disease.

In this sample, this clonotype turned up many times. The DNA for the CDR3 is TGTGCCAGCAGTGGACAGGAATATAGCAATCAGCCCCAGCATTTT. The encoded protein is CASSGQEYSNQPQHF. The V and J genes are TRBV2 and TRBJ1-5; tentative D call: TRBD1 (6 bases). Deletions cut 4 bases from V and 0 bases from J, with 10 bases between. Germline values: CDR1 SNHLY, CDR2 FYNNEI. This CDR3 is 15 amino acids long.

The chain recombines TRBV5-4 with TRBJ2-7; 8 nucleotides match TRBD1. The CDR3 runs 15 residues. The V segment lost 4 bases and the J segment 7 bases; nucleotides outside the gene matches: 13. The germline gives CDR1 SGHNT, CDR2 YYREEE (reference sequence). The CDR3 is CASSIPGQVSREQYF. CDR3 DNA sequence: TGTGCCAGCAGCATCCCGGGACAGGTCTCTCGAGAGCAGTACTTC.

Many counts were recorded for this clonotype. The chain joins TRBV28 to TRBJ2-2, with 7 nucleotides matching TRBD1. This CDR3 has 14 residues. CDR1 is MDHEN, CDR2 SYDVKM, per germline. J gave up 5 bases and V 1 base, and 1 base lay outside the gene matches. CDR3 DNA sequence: TGTGCCAGCAGTTTATCGGGACAGACCGGGGAGCTGTTTTTT. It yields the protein CASSLSGQTGELFF.

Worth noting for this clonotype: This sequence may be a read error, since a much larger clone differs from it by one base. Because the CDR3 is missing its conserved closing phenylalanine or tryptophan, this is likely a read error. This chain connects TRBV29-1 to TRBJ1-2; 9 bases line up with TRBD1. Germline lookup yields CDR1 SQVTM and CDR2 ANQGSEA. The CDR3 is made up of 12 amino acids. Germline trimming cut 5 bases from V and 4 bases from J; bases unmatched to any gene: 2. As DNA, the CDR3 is TGCAGCGTTCAACAGGGGGCCTATGGCTACACCCTC. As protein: CSVQQGAYGYTL.

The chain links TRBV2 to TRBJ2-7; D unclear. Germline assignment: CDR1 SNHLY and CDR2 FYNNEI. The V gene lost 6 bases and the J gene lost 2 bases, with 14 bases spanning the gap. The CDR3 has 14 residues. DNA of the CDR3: TGTGCCAGCAGGCCCCCGGGCGGAACCTACGAGCAGTACTTC. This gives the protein CASRPPGGTYEQYF.

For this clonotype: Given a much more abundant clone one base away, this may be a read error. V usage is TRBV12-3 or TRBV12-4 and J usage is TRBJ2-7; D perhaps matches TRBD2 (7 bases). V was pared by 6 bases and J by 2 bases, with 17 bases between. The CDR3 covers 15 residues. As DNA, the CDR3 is TGTGCCAGCAGCCCGACTAGCAGGGGACCCTACGAGCAGTACTTC. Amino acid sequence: CASSPTSRGPYEQYF.

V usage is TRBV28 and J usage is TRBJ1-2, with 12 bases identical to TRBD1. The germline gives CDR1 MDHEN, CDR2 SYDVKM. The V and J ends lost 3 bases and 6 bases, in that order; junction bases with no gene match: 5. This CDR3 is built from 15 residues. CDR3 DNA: TGTGCCAGCAGTTTGGGGACAGGGGGCGATAATGGCTACACCTTC. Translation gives CASSLGTGGDNGYTF.

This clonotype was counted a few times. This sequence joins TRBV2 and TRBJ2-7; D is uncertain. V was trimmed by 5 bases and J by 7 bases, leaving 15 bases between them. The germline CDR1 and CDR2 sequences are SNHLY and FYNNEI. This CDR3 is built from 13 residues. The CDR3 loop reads CASSIQNLREQYF. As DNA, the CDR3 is TGTGCCAGCAGTATACAGAACCTCAGGGAGCAGTACTTC.

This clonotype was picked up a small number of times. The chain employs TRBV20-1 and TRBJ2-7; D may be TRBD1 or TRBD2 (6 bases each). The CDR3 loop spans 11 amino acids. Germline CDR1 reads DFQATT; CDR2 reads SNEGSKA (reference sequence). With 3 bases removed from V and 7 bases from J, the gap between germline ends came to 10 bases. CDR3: CSASEGGEQYF. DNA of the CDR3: TGCAGTGCTAGCGAGGGGGGTGAGCAGTACTTC.

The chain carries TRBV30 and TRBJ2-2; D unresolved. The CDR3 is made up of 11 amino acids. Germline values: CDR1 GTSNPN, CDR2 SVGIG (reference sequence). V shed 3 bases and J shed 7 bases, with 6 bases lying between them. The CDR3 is CAWRRIGELFF. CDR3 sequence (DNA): TGTGCCTGGAGACGGATCGGGGAGCTGTTTTTT.

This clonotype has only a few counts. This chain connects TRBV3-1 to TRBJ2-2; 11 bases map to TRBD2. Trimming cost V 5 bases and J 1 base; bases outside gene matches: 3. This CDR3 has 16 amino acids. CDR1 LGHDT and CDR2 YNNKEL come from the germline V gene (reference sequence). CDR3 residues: CASSGGLAGNTGELFF. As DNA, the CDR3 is TGTGCCAGCAGCGGTGGACTAGCGGGGAACACCGGGGAGCTGTTTTTT. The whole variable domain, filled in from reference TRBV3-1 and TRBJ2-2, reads DTAVSQTPKYLVTQMGNDKSIKCEQNLGHDTMYWYKQDSKKFLKIMFSYNNKELIINETVPNRFSPKSPDKAHLNLHINSLELGDSAVYFCASSGGLAGNTGELFFGEGSRLTVL.

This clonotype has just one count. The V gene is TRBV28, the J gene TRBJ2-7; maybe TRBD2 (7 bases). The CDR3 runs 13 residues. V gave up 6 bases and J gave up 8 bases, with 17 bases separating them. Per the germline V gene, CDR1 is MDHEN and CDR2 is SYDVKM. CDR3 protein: CASRRRGRGQQYF. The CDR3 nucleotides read TGTGCCAGCAGGCGGAGAGGGCGGGGGCAGCAGTACTTC.

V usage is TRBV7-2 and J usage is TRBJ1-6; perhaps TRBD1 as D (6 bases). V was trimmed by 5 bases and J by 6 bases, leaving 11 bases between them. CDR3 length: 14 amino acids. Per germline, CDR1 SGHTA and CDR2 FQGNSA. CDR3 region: CASSIGQFNSPLHF. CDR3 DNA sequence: TGTGCCAGCAGCATAGGACAGTTTAATTCACCCCTCCACTTT.

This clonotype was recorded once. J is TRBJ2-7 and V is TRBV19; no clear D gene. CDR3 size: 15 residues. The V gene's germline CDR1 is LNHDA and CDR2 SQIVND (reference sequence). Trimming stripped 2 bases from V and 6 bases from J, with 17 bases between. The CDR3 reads CASSISPSGVAEQYF. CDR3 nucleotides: TGTGCCAGTAGTATATCCCCCTCAGGAGTCGCCGAGCAGTACTTC.

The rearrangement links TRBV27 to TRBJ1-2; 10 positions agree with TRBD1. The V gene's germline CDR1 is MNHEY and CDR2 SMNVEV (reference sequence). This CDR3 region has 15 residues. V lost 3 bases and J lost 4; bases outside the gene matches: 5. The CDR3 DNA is TGTGCCAGCAGTTTCACGGGACAGGGGATCTATGGCTACACCTTC. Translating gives CASSFTGQGIYGYTF.

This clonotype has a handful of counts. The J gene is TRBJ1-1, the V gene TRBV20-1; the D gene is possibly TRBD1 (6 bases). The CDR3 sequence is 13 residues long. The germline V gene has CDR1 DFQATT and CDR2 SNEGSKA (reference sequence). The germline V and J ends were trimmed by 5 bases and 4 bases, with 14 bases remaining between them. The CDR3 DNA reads TGCAGTGCTGGAACAGGGTTGGCCACTGAAGCTTTCTTT. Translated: CSAGTGLATEAFF.

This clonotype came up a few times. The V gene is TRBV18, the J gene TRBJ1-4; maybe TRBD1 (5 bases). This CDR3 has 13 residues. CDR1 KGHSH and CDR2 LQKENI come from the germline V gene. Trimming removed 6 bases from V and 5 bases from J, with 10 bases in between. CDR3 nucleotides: TGTGCCAGCTCCCAGGCAGGGAATGAAAAACTGTTTTTT. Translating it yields CASSQAGNEKLFF.

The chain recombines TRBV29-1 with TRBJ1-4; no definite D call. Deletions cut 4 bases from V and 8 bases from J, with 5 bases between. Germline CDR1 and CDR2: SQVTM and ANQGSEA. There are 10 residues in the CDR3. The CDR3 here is CSVGREKLFF. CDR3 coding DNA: TGCAGCGTTGGGAGGGAAAAACTGTTTTTT.

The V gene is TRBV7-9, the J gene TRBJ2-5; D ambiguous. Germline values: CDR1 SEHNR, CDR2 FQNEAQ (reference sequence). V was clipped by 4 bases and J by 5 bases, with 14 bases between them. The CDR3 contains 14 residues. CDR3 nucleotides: TGTGCCAGCAGCTCAGGCCTAGTCATGGAGACCCAGTACTTC. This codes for CASSSGLVMETQYF. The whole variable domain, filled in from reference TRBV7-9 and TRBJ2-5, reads DTGVSQNPRHKITKRGQNVTFRCDPISEHNRLYWYRQTLGQGPEFLTYFQNEAQLEKSRLLSDRFSAERPKGSFSTLEIQRTEQGDSAMYLCASSSGLVMETQYFGPGTRLLVL.

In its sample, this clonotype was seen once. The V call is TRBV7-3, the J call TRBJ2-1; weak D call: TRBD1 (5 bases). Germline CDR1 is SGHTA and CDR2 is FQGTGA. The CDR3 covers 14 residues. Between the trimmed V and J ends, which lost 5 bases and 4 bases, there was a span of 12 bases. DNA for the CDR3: TGTGCCAGCAGCCAGGGTGGCATGTACAATGAGCAGTTCTTC. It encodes CASSQGGMYNEQFF.

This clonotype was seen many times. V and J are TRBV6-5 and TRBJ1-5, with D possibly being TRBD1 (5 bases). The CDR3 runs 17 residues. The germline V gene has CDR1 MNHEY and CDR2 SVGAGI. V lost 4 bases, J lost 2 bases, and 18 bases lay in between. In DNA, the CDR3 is TGTGCCAGCAGTTTACTCGGCTTCCAGGGCGGCAATCAGCCCCAGCATTTT. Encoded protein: CASSLLGFQGGNQPQHF.

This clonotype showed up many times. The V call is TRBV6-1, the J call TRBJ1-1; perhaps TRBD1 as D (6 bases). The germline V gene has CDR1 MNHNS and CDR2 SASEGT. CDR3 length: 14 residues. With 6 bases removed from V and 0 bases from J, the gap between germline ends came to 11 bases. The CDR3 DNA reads TGTGCCAGCAGAACACAGGGTATGAACACTGAAGCTTTCTTT. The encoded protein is CASRTQGMNTEAFF.

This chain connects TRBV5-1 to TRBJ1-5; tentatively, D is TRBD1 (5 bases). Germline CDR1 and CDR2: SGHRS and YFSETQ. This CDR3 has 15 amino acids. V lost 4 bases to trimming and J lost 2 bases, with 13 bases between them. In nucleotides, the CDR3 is TGCGCCAGCAGCCCAGGACGAGGGGGCAATCAGCCCCAGCATTTT. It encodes CASSPGRGGNQPQHF.